This TCR beta chain was retrieved from a study of control samples from healthy donors and cancer patients. The junction had 7 bases not matched to a gene; V was cut back by 1 base and J by 7 bases. Germline lookup yields CDR1 LGHDT and CDR2 YNNKEL (reference sequence). The CDR3 is 16 amino acids. Sequencing was performed with immunoSEQ multiplex PCR; in TCRdb, only in-frame clones are kept and a portion is missing. This table has 120,000 or so clones, roughly 86% appearing once. The sample taken for sequencing was blood. The source of this sequence is a man between 60 and 75 years old in good health. This chain joins TRBV3-1 (or the pseudogene TRBV3-2) and TRBJ1-2, with 12 bases identical to TRBD1. In DNA form, the CDR3 reads TGTGCCAGCAGCCAAGGGGGGGACAGGGGGCAGAGTGGCTACACCTTC. Encoded protein: CASSQGGDRGQSGYTF.